The rows below give T cell receptor beta chains drawn from one sample of a study of cytomegalovirus exposure and HLA in healthy donors. Measured with immunoSEQ multiplex PCR; TCRdb has only the in-frame clones, and not every one. The table includes around 150,000 clones, roughly 76% detected once. The source material was PBMCs. These receptors were obtained from a woman aged 50 to 60 in good health and CMV-seronegative. The CDR3 runs from the conserved cysteine through the conserved F or W. D genes are given only for firm matches. Size is stated for part of the rows, as once, few or many counts, or as a class when the clone is expanded.

v_call,clone_size,j_call,d_call,cdr3_length,cdr3_aa,cdr3_nt
TRBV7-9,-,TRBJ2-2,-,17,CASSLVWQRTNTGELFF,TGTGCCAGCAGCTTAGTCTGGCAGCGCACGAACACCGGGGAGCTGTTTTTT
TRBV7-2,once,TRBJ2-1,TRBD2,15,CASSFRAGEGVEQFF,TGTGCCAGCAGTTTCCGAGCGGGAGAGGGGGTTGAGCAGTTCTTC
TRBV7-2,-,TRBJ2-3,TRBD2,15,CASSFLAGGLDTQYF,TGTGCCAGCAGCTTCCTAGCGGGAGGGTTAGATACGCAGTATTTT
TRBV9,-,TRBJ2-2,-,16,CASSQTGLEATGELFF,TGTGCCAGCAGCCAAACGGGTCTTGAGGCTACCGGGGAGCTGTTTTTT
TRBV6-8,medium-sized,TRBJ2-1,TRBD2,15,CASSASGGDYNEQFF,TGTGCCAGCAGTGCTAGCGGGGGGGACTACAATGAGCAGTTCTTC
TRBV5-4,-,TRBJ2-7,TRBD2,16,CASSLGGLAGEREQYF,TGTGCCAGCAGCTTGGGGGGACTAGCGGGAGAGCGGGAGCAGTACTTC
TRBV7-6,-,TRBJ2-5,-,16,CASSFLTGQYQETQYF,TGTGCCAGCAGCTTTTTAACAGGACAGTACCAAGAGACCCAGTACTTC
TRBV2,-,TRBJ2-7,TRBD1,15,CASREFRQGVYEQYF,TGTGCCAGCAGGGAGTTCCGACAGGGGGTTTACGAGCAGTACTTC
TRBV7-9,-,TRBJ1-5,-,13,CASSQTGDQPQHF,TGTGCCAGCAGTCAAACAGGAGATCAGCCCCAGCATTTT
TRBV7-9,-,TRBJ1-1,-,15,CSSSLAGTGGTEAFF,TGTTCCAGCAGCTTAGCAGGGACCGGGGGGACTGAAGCTTTCTTT
TRBV11-2,-,TRBJ2-4,TRBD2,15,CASSLEAGGVGIQYF,TGTGCCAGCAGCTTAGAGGCGGGGGGTGTGGGCATTCAGTACTTC
TRBV5-4,-,TRBJ2-2,TRBD2,16,CASSVTSGRGSGELFF,TGTGCCAGCAGCGTCACTAGCGGGAGGGGGTCCGGGGAGCTGTTTTTT
TRBV5-4,-,TRBJ2-3,TRBD2,15,CASSLAISGGDTQYF,TGTGCCAGCAGCTTGGCCATTAGCGGGGGGGATACGCAGTATTTT
TRBV28,-,TRBJ1-2,TRBD1,16,CASSFAGQGANYGYTF,TGTGCCAGCAGTTTCGCGGGACAGGGGGCGAACTATGGCTACACCTTC
TRBV7-9,-,TRBJ2-1,TRBD2,14,CASSLRLAGTEQFF,TGTGCCAGCAGCTTAAGGCTAGCGGGGACTGAGCAGTTCTTC
TRBV5-5,-,TRBJ2-7,TRBD1,16,CASSLVGTGASFEQYF,TGTGCCAGCAGTTTGGTAGGGACAGGGGCATCGTTCGAGCAGTACTTC
TRBV7-2,-,TRBJ1-3,TRBD1,16,CASRQTTGASGNTIYF,TGTGCCAGCAGGCAAACTACAGGGGCCTCTGGAAACACCATATATTTT
TRBV18,-,TRBJ2-2,TRBD2,16,CASSPTTSGGTGELFF,TGTGCCAGCTCACCGACGACTAGCGGGGGAACCGGGGAGCTGTTTTTT
TRBV25-1,-,TRBJ2-7,-,15,CASSDGTVGNYEQYF,TGTGCCAGCAGTGACGGGACTGTAGGGAACTACGAGCAGTACTTC
TRBV10-3,-,TRBJ1-2,TRBD1,13,CASGQGDNYGYTF,TGTGCCTCAGGACAGGGGGATAACTATGGCTACACCTTC
TRBV28,once,TRBJ1-1,-,11,CASSSVRGAFF,TGTGCCAGCAGCTCAGTCAGGGGAGCTTTCTTT
TRBV7-6,once,TRBJ2-3,-,14,CASSIDGAWDTQYF,TGTGCCAGCAGCATCGACGGAGCGTGGGATACGCAGTATTTT
TRBV27,-,TRBJ2-1,TRBD2,16,CASTDSGGITPNEQFF,TGTGCCAGCACTGATAGCGGGGGAATCACCCCCAATGAGCAGTTCTTC
TRBV10-2,-,TRBJ2-7,TRBD2,15,CASSESGGLGYEQYF,TGCGCCAGCAGTGAGTCGGGGGGACTAGGATACGAGCAGTACTTC
TRBV6-4,-,TRBJ2-1,TRBD2,15,CASSDGGERYNEQFF,TGTGCCAGCAGTGACGGGGGGGAGAGGTACAATGAGCAGTTCTTC
TRBV2,-,TRBJ2-7,TRBD2,14,CASTQTSGSSEQYF,TGTGCCAGCACCCAGACTAGCGGGAGTAGCGAGCAGTACTTC
TRBV7-2,-,TRBJ2-1,TRBD2,16,CASSLGGTSGRNEQFF,TGTGCCAGCAGCTTAGGCGGGACTAGCGGGAGGAATGAGCAGTTCTTC
TRBV6-1,-,TRBJ2-7,TRBD1,13,CASSRQGDYEQYF,TGTGCCAGCAGCCGACAGGGGGACTACGAGCAGTACTTC
TRBV19,-,TRBJ1-1,TRBD1,15,CASSKDRGMNTEAFF,TGTGCCAGTAGTAAAGACAGGGGGATGAACACTGAAGCTTTCTTT
TRBV19,-,TRBJ2-2,-,14,CASSSRSVAGELFF,TGTGCCAGTAGTTCGAGAAGCGTTGCCGGGGAGCTGTTTTTT
TRBV7-6,-,TRBJ2-7,TRBD2,15,CASSPTSGGRYEQYF,TGTGCCAGCAGCCCTACTAGCGGGGGGCGCTACGAGCAGTACTTC
TRBV4-3,few,TRBJ2-5,-,14,CARLNIYRAETQYF,TGCGCCAGACTAAATATTTACAGGGCAGAGACCCAGTACTTC
TRBV9,-,TRBJ2-7,TRBD2,14,CASSEAGSSYEQYF,TGTGCCAGCAGCGAAGCGGGAAGCTCCTACGAGCAGTACTTC
TRBV30,-,TRBJ2-1,-,12,CGWGQTNNEQFF,TGTGGTTGGGGTCAGACTAACAATGAGCAGTTCTTC
TRBV28,-,TRBJ1-2,-,13,CASTPPGYYGYTF,TGTGCCAGCACCCCCCCGGGTTACTATGGCTACACCTTC
TRBV7-2,-,TRBJ2-3,-,14,CASSPGTVTDTQYF,TGTGCCAGCAGCCCTGGTACGGTGACAGATACGCAGTATTTT
TRBV4-3,once,TRBJ1-1,-,14,CASSQGVLNTEAFF,TGCGCCAGCAGCCAAGGAGTCCTCAACACTGAAGCTTTCTTT
TRBV4-2,few,TRBJ2-7,-,15,CASSQARTDIYEQYF,TGTGCCAGCAGCCAAGCGCGGACAGACATCTACGAGCAGTACTTC
TRBV29-1,-,TRBJ1-2,-,13,CSVDESNNYGYTF,TGCAGCGTTGATGAGAGCAATAACTATGGCTACACCTTC
TRBV28,-,TRBJ1-2,TRBD1,14,CASSLTQGYYGYTF,TGTGCCAGCAGTTTAACACAGGGGTACTATGGCTACACCTTC